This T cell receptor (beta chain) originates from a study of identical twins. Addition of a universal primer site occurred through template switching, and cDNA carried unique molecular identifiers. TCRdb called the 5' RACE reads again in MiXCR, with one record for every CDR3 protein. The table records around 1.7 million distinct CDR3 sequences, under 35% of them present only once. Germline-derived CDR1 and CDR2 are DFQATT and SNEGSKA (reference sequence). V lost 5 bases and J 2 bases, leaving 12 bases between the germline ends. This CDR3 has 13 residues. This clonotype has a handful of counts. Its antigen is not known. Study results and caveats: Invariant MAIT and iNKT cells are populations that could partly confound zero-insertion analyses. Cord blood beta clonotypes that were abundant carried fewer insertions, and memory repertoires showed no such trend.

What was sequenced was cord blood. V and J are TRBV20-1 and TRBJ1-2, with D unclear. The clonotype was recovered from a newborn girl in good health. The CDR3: CSAPQLKNYGYTF. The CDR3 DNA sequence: TGCAGTGCTCCCCAACTGAAGAACTATGGCTACACCTTC.